Following are 4 T cell receptor beta chains from one sample sequenced in a study of T cell responses to AZD1222 COVID-19 vaccine (dated by TCRdb to the early 2020s). The label giving this sample's time point can be read as: baseline before first vaccination. The sample's treatment or condition label is to be understood as: meningococcal conjugate vaccine given as trial control. The library was obtained by the immunoSEQ multiplex PCR assay. TCRdb limited this immuneACCESS table to in-frame rearrangements with V and J called. A share of clones is missing; checked studies link under half to unresolved V genes, and the rest is unexplained. The sample records approximately 220,000 clones, roughly 91% of which are singletons. Roughly 1% of the sample belongs to the ten largest clones. The sample consisted of peripheral blood, taken on day 0 of MenACWY control vaccination. These receptors were obtained from an adult in good health.

This clone was observed a single time. This chain uses TRBV30 with TRBJ1-2, with D perhaps matching TRBD1 (6 bases). In germline, CDR1 is GTSNPN, CDR2 SVGIG (reference sequence). Trimming removed 5 bases from V and 8 bases from J, with 18 bases in between. The CDR3 totals 13 residues. CDR3 loop: CAWDQGLPGGYTF. CDR3 nucleotide sequence: TGTGCCTGGGACCAGGGGCTTCCGGGGGGCTACACCTTC.

This clone occurred once. The rearrangement uses TRBV6-2 or TRBV6-3 and TRBJ1-2; 10 bases fit TRBD1. CDR1 is MNHEY and CDR2 is SVGEGT in the germline V gene. Unmatched junction bases numbered 15, after V lost 1 base and J lost 4 bases. The CDR3 totals 19 residues. The CDR3: CASSYFPGQGSHGVYGYTF. CDR3 DNA sequence: TGTGCCAGCAGTTACTTTCCGGGACAGGGGAGCCATGGGGTCTATGGCTACACCTTC.

The sample holds one count of this clone. The chain carries TRBV7-9 and TRBJ1-2, with 12 bases matching TRBD1. The CDR3 runs to 15 residues. V lost 5 bases to trimming and J lost 8 bases; unmatched junction nucleotides: 9. CDR1 is SEHNR and CDR2 is FQNEAQ in the germline V gene (reference sequence). CDR3 sequence reads: CASSHPGQGARGYTF. In nucleotides, the CDR3 is TGTGCCAGCAGCCACCCGGGACAGGGGGCGCGCGGCTACACCTTC. The full variable domain, its missing parts supplied by reference TRBV7-9 and TRBJ1-2, is DTGVSQNPRHKITKRGQNVTFRCDPISEHNRLYWYRQTLGQGPEFLTYFQNEAQLEKSRLLSDRFSAERPKGSFSTLEIQRTEQGDSAMYLCASSHPGQGARGYTFGSGTRLTVV.

The V call is TRBV20-1, the J call TRBJ2-1, with TRBD2 matching 8 bases. With 3 bases clipped from V and 14 bases from J, the junction kept 6 bases outside the gene matches. The length of the CDR3 is 11 residues. Germline V gene sequence: CDR1 DFQATT, CDR2 SNEGSKA (reference sequence). The CDR3 protein is CSASKPAGEFF. In nucleotides, the CDR3 is TGCAGTGCTAGTAAACCAGCGGGGGAGTTCTTC.